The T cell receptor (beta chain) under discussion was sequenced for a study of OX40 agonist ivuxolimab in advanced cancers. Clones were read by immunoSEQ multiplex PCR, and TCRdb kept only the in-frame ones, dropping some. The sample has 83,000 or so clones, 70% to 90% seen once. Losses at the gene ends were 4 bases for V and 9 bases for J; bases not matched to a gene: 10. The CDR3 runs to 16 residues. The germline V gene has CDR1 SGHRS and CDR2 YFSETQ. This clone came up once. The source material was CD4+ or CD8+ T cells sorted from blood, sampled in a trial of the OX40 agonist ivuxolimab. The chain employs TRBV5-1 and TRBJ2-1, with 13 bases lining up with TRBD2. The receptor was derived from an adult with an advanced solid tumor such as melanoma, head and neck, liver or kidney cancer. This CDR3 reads CASSLTRTSGSGEQFF. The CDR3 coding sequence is TGCGCCAGCAGCCTAACCCGGACTAGCGGGAGCGGTGAGCAGTTCTTC. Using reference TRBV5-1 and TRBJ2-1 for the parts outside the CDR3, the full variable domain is KAGVTQTPRYLIKTRGQQVTLSCSPISGHRSVSWYQQTPGQGLQFLFEYFSETQRNKGNFPGRFSGRQFSNSRSEMNVSTLELGDSALYLCASSLTRTSGSGEQFFGPGTRLTVL.